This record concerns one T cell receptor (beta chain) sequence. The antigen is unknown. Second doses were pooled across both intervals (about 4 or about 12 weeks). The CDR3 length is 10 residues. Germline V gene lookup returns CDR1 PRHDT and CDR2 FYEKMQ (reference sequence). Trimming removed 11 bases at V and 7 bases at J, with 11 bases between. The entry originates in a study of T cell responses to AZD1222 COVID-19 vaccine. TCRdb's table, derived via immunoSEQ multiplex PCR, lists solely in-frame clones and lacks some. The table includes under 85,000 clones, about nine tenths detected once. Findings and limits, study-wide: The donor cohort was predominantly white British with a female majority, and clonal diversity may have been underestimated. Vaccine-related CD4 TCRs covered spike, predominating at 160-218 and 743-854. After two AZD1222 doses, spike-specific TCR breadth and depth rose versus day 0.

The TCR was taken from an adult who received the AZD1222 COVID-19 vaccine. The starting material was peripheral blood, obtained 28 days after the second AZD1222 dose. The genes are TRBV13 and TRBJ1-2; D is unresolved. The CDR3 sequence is CASQTGGYTF. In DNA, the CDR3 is TGTGCCTCTCAGACGGGTGGCTACACCTTC. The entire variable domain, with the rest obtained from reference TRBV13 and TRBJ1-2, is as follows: AAGVIQSPRHLIKEKRETATLKCYPIPRHDTVYWYQQGPGQDPQFLISFYEKMQSDKGSIPDRFSAQQFSDYHSELNMSSLELGDSALYFCASQTGGYTFGSGTRLTVV.